Shown below are 25 T cell receptor beta chains from a single sample sequenced in a study of T cells in Graves' hyperthyroidism and ophthalmopathy. Template material for amplifying TCR beta CDR3 regions consisted of RNA transcripts. With the HTBI primer set, the TCR CDR3 went through a first round of RT-PCR. TCRdb redid the calling of the multiplex PCR reads with MiXCR, one entry per CDR3 protein. The sample has about 400,000 distinct CDR3 sequences, about 12% seen once. Sequenced sample: blood. The receptors originated from a woman aged 18-30 years with Graves' hyperthyroidism.

V and J are TRBV4-1 and TRBJ1-3; weak D call: TRBD1 (5 bases). The CDR3 runs to 18 residues. CDR1 is MGHRA, CDR2 YSYEKL, per germline. Trimming pared 2 bases from V and 4 bases from J, leaving 21 bases between. The chain's CDR3 is CASSQLDMGLAGGNTIYF. CDR3 in DNA: TGCGCCAGCAGCCAACTAGATATGGGACTCGCGGGGGGAAACACCATATATTTT.

Comment on this clonotype: Germline is not matched at one junction end, which may reflect a read error. The rearrangement links TRBV7-2 to TRBJ1-3; D is possibly TRBD1 (5 bases). CDR1 is SGHTA, CDR2 FQGNSA, per germline. CDR3 size: 15 residues. For the CDR3, the DNA is TGTGCCGGCAGCCTGGGGCGGAGCTCTGGAAACACCATATATTTT. Translated, it gives CAGSLGRSSGNTIYF.

This clonotype was observed many times. The gene calls are TRBV6-2 or TRBV6-3 and TRBJ2-3, with D possibly being TRBD2 (5 bases). The CDR3 is 14 residues long. Germline V gene data show CDR1 as MNHEY and CDR2 as SVGEGT. V was cut by 5 bases and J by 2 bases, with 11 bases left in between. CDR3 nucleotide sequence: TGTGCCAGCAGTCGTGGACTCGACACAGATACGCAGTATTTT. Its translation: CASSRGLDTDTQYF.

The rearrangement uses TRBV7-9 and TRBJ1-4; 7 bases agree with TRBD1. V lost 10 bases, J lost 8 bases, and 13 bases stayed unmatched. The germline CDR1 and CDR2 sequences are SEHNR and FQNEAQ (reference sequence). The length of the CDR3 is 14 residues. The CDR3 DNA sequence: TGTGCCACCAATCCCTTGGGGGGACAGGAAAAACTGTTTTTT. This codes for CATNPLGGQEKLFF.

The genes are TRBV11-3 and TRBJ2-1; TRBD2 matches 10 bases. Germline CDR1 is SGHNT and CDR2 is YENEEA. V was clipped by 5 bases and J by 6 bases; unmatched bases: 10. The CDR3 is made up of 16 amino acids. This chain's CDR3 is CASSQQAGGGRNEQFF. In nucleotides, the CDR3 is TGTGCCAGCAGCCAGCAAGCGGGGGGGGGTCGCAATGAGCAGTTCTTC. The whole variable domain, remainder taken from reference TRBV11-3 and TRBJ2-1, is EAGVVQSPRYKIIEKKQPVAFWCNPISGHNTLYWYLQNLGQGPELLIRYENEEAVDDSQLPKDRFSAERLKGVDSTLKIQPAELGDSAVYLCASSQQAGGGRNEQFFGPGTRLTVL.

This chain connects TRBV7-3 to TRBJ2-5, with 9 bases lining up with TRBD2. V lost 6 bases and J lost 7; bases outside the gene matches: 12. Germline assignment: CDR1 SGHTA and CDR2 FQGTGA. The length of the CDR3 is 15 residues. The CDR3 DNA sequence: TGTGCCAGCAGTCCCGCAGCGGGAGGTACCGGGACCCAGTACTTC. Its translation: CASSPAAGGTGTQYF.

There are a few counts of this clonotype. Germline is not matched at one junction end, which may reflect a read error. The chain uses TRBV6-2 or TRBV6-3 and TRBJ2-3, with TRBD2 matching over 11 bases. The CDR3 sequence is 18 residues long. CDR1 MNHEY and CDR2 SVGEGT come from the germline V gene. The CDR3 DNA reads as TGTGCCACCAGTTACAATAGACTAGCGGGAATCCTCCCAGATACGCAGTATTTT. Protein sequence: CATSYNRLAGILPDTQYF.

This clonotype was seen ten or more times. V is TRBV20-1 and J is TRBJ1-5; 7 positions agree with TRBD1. This CDR3 spans 13 amino acids. Germline CDR1 DFQATT, CDR2 SNEGSKA (reference sequence). V was pared by 5 bases and J by 7 bases, with 8 bases of the junction left unmatched. The CDR3 nucleotides read TGCAGTGCTCCTACAGGGGAGTTCCAGCCCCAGCATTTT. It specifies CSAPTGEFQPQHF.

Regarding this clonotype: A much larger clone lies one base from this, so it may be a read error. The chain links TRBV28 to TRBJ2-7; tentative D call: TRBD1 (5 bases). The CDR3 length is 12 residues. Germline V CDR1 and CDR2: MDHEN, SYDVKM. Trimming pared 5 bases from V and 3 bases from J, leaving 8 bases between. The chain's CDR3 is CASSRQFYEQYF. The CDR3 DNA reads TGTGCCAGCAGTCGACAGTTCTACGAGCAGTACTTC.

The sample holds many counts of this clonotype. The chain employs TRBV5-1 and TRBJ2-2; no definite D call. Trimming removed 6 bases at V and 3 bases at J, with 9 bases between. Germline V gene lookup returns CDR1 SGHRS and CDR2 YFSETQ. The length of the CDR3 is 13 residues. CDR3 in DNA: TGCGCCAGCATCCCTCAGGACACCGGGGAGCTGTTTTTT. Its protein is CASIPQDTGELFF.

This sequence joins TRBV6-1 and TRBJ2-5, with TRBD2 as a possible D gene (6 bases). The CDR3 is made up of 12 amino acids. The V end lost 8 bases, the J end lost 8 bases, and 15 bases lay between the germline ends. Germline CDR1 is MNHNS and CDR2 is SASEGT. CDR3 sequence (DNA): TGTGCCAGCGCGGGACCCCAGTTAACCCAGTACTTC. It encodes CASAGPQLTQYF.

The table lists this clonotype with many counts. The chain joins TRBV11-2 to TRBJ2-1; no definite D call. The CDR3 is 13 amino acids. Looked up from germline, CDR1 is SGHAT and CDR2 is FQNNGV. V was shortened by 0 bases and J by 6 bases, with 6 bases between the two germline ends. The CDR3 protein is CASSLDLFNEQFF. CDR3 nucleotides: TGTGCCAGCAGCTTAGATCTATTCAATGAGCAGTTCTTC. Combining the CDR3 with reference TRBV11-2 and TRBJ2-1 gives the whole variable domain EAGVAQSPRYKIIEKRQSVAFWCNPISGHATLYWYQQILGQGPKLLIQFQNNGVVDDSQLPKDRFSAERLKGVDSTLKIQPAKLEDSAVYLCASSLDLFNEQFFGPGTRLTVL.

The CDR3 is CASSPSLGEGSTEAFF. Written as DNA, the CDR3 is TGCGCCAGCAGCCCCTCCTTAGGGGAGGGGAGCACTGAAGCTTTCTTT. This sequence joins TRBV4-3 and TRBJ1-1, with D possibly TRBD1 on 5 matching bases. Germline lookup yields CDR1 LGHNA and CDR2 YSLEER. CDR3 size: 16 residues. The V gene lost 4 bases and the J gene lost 4 bases, with 19 bases spanning the gap.

The chain is built from TRBV4-1 and TRBJ1-6, with unresolved D. Germline V gene lookup returns CDR1 MGHRA and CDR2 YSYEKL. Trimming left V 0 bases short and J 5 bases short, with 8 bases between. CDR3 length equals 15 residues. Here the CDR3 reads CASSQEGVNNSPLHF. For the CDR3, the DNA is TGCGCCAGCAGCCAAGAGGGAGTCAATAATTCACCCCTCCACTTT.

This clonotype showed up many times. The J gene is TRBJ1-1, the V gene TRBV6-2 or TRBV6-3; 9 bases are a match to TRBD1. Germline CDR1 MNHEY, CDR2 SVGEGT. The CDR3 sequence is 15 residues long. J gave up 3 bases and V 6 bases, and 8 bases lay outside the gene matches. CDR3 DNA: TGTGCCAGCAGACCTACAGGGGGCTTACACACTGAAGCTTTCTTT. It yields the protein CASRPTGGLHTEAFF.

At least ten counts were recorded for this clonotype. This chain connects TRBV4-2 to TRBJ2-3; D is unresolved. The germline V gene has CDR1 LGHNA and CDR2 YNFKEQ. The V end lost 0 bases, the J end lost 0 bases, and 13 bases lay between the germline ends. The CDR3 runs 17 residues. DNA of the CDR3: TGTGCCAGCAGCCAAGATCGTTACGAGACTAGCACAGATACGCAGTATTTT. Translating gives CASSQDRYETSTDTQYF.

This clonotype was seen repeatedly, ten times or more. J is TRBJ2-7 and V is TRBV28; 8 bases fit TRBD1. V lost 5 bases, J lost 2 bases, and 5 bases stayed unmatched. The CDR3 length is 14 residues. Germline CDR1 and CDR2: MDHEN and SYDVKM. CDR3 in amino acids: CASSPRQGTYEQYF. In DNA, the CDR3 is TGTGCCAGCAGTCCCAGACAGGGGACCTACGAGCAGTACTTC. Full variable domain (rest looked up from reference TRBV28 and TRBJ2-7): DVKVTQSSRYLVKRTGEKVFLECVQDMDHENMFWYRQDPGLGLRLIYFSYDVKMKEKGDIPEGYSVSREKKERFSLILESASTNQTSMYLCASSPRQGTYEQYFGPGTRLTVT.

This clonotype was counted many times. The V gene is TRBV28, the J gene TRBJ2-7; 9 bases are a match to TRBD1. Per the germline V gene, CDR1 is MDHEN and CDR2 is SYDVKM. Trimming at V came to 2 bases and at J to 7 bases, leaving 9 bases not matched to a gene. The CDR3 is 15 amino acids. The CDR3 reads CASSLAPGQGREQYF. As DNA, the CDR3 is TGTGCCAGCAGTTTAGCACCGGGACAGGGTCGAGAGCAGTACTTC. Complete variable domain (other parts from reference TRBV28 and TRBJ2-7): DVKVTQSSRYLVKRTGEKVFLECVQDMDHENMFWYRQDPGLGLRLIYFSYDVKMKEKGDIPEGYSVSREKKERFSLILESASTNQTSMYLCASSLAPGQGREQYFGPGTRLTVT.

There are many counts of this clonotype. The chain has TRBV3-1 and TRBJ1-2; no reliable D call. CDR1 is LGHDT and CDR2 is YNNKEL in the germline V gene (reference sequence). V lost 4 bases, J lost 3 bases, and 12 bases lay in between. This CDR3 contains 14 residues. This CDR3 reads CASSRTDLYYGYTF. The CDR3 DNA reads as TGTGCCAGCAGCCGGACGGATCTCTACTATGGCTACACCTTC.

In this sample, this clonotype turned up a few times. The chain recombines TRBV19 with TRBJ2-1, with no clear D. V was pared by 8 bases and J by 0 bases, with 8 bases between. CDR1 is LNHDA and CDR2 is SQIVND in the germline V gene (reference sequence). The CDR3 covers 13 residues. CDR3 loop: CASRVSSYNEQFF. In DNA, the CDR3 is TGTGCCAGTCGGGTGAGCTCCTACAATGAGCAGTTCTTC.

This clonotype was found a few times. The chain carries TRBV28 and TRBJ2-2; D possibly uses TRBD1 or TRBD2 (5 bases each). The CDR3 has 15 residues. Between the trimmed V and J ends, which lost 5 bases and 1 base, there was a span of 11 bases. Germline V gives CDR1 MDHEN, CDR2 SYDVKM. The CDR3, as DNA: TGTGCCAGCAGTCTGGGGGTGCTGAACACCGGGGAGCTGTTTTTT. This sequence encodes CASSLGVLNTGELFF.

There are many counts of this clonotype. The chain couples TRBV10-3 to TRBJ2-7; D not resolved. CDR3 length equals 15 residues. Germline CDR1 reads ENHRY; CDR2 reads SYGVKD. The V end was cut by 3 bases, the J end by 0 bases, with 12 bases between. CDR3 sequence (DNA): TGTGCCATCAGTGACCGTGGCGGCTCCTCCTACGAGCAGTACTTC. Translated, it gives CAISDRGGSSYEQYF.

This clonotype was seen repeatedly, ten times or more. The V gene is TRBV20-1, the J gene TRBJ2-3; TRBD1 is a possible D gene (5 bases). The CDR3 runs 14 residues. V dropped 6 bases and J dropped 4 bases, with 17 bases sitting between them. The germline V gene has CDR1 DFQATT and CDR2 SNEGSKA (reference sequence). The CDR3 sequence is CSAAPGNSPDTQYF. In nucleotides, the CDR3 is TGCAGTGCAGCCCCAGGGAACTCGCCAGATACGCAGTATTTT.

This chain connects TRBV6-5 to TRBJ2-2, with D perhaps TRBD1 (6 bases). V was clipped by 0 bases and J by 8 bases, with 13 bases between them. The germline CDR1 and CDR2 sequences are MNHEY and SVGAGI. This CDR3 has 15 amino acids. DNA for the CDR3: TGTGCCAGCAGTTACTCGACTTTGGGGGCGGGGGAGCTGTTTTTT. Protein product: CASSYSTLGAGELFF.

In this sample, this clonotype turned up many times. The CDR3 sequence: CASSHDTLQGQYF. CDR3 bases: TGCGCCAGCAGCCACGATACACTCCAGGGGCAGTACTTC. V is TRBV4-1 and J is TRBJ2-7; D might be TRBD1 (5 bases). This CDR3 spans 13 amino acids. The germline CDR1 and CDR2 sequences are MGHRA and YSYEKL. V was cut by 3 bases and J by 9 bases, with 15 bases left in between.